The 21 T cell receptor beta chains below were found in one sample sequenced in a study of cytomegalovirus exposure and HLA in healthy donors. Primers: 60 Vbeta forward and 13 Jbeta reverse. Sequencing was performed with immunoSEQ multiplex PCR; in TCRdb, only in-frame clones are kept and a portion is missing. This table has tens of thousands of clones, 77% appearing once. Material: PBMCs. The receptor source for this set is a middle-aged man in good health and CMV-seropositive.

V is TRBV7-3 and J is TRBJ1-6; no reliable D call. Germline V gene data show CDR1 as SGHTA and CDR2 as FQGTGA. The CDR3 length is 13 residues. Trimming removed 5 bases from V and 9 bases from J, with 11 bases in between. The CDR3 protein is CASSIRRGSPLHF. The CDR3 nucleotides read TGTGCCAGCAGCATCCGACGGGGTTCACCCCTCCACTTT.

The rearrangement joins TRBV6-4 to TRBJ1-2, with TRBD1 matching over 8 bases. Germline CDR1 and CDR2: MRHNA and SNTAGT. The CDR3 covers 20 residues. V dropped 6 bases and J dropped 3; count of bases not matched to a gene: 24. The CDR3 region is CASSPSPGQVRFPTHYGYTF. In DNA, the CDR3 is TGTGCCAGCAGCCCTTCTCCGGGACAGGTACGTTTCCCAACGCACTATGGCTACACCTTC.

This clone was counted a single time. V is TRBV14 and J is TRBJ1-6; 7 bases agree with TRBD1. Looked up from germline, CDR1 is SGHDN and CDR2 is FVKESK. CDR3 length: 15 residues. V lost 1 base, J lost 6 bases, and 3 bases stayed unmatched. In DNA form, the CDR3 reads TGTGCCAGCAGCCAAGTGGACAGGTCTAATTCACCCCTCCACTTT. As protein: CASSQVDRSNSPLHF.

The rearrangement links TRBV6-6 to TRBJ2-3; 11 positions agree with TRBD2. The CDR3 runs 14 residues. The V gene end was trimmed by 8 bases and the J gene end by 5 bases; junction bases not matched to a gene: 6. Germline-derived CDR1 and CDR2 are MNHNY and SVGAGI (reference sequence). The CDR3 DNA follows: TGTGCCAGCTTGGGACTAGCGGCGAGAGATACGCAGTATTTT. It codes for CASLGLAARDTQYF.

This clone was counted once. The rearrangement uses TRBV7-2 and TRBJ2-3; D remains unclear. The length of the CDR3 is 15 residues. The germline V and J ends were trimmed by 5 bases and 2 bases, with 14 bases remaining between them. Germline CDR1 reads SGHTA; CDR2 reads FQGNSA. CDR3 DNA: TGTGCCAGCAGCCGTACTACCATCCCCACAGATACGCAGTATTTT. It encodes CASSRTTIPTDTQYF.

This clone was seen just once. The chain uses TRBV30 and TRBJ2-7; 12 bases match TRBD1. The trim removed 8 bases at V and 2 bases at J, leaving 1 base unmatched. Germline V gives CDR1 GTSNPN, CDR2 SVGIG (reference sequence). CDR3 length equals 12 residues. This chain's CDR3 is CAGDRGPYEQYF. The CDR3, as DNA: TGTGCCGGGGACAGGGGGCCCTACGAGCAGTACTTC.

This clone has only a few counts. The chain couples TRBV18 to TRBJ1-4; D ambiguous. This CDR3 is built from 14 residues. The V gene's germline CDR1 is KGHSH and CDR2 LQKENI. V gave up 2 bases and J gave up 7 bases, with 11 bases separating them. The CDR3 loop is CASSPGLTAEKLFF. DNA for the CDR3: TGTGCCAGCTCACCAGGGTTAACAGCTGAAAAACTGTTTTTT.

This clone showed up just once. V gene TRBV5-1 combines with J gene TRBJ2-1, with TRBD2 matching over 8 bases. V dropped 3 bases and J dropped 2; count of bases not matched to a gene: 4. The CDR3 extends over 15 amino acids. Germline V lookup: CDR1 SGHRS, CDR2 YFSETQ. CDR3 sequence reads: CASSWAGGTYNEQFF. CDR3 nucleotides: TGCGCCAGCAGCTGGGCGGGAGGTACCTACAATGAGCAGTTCTTC.

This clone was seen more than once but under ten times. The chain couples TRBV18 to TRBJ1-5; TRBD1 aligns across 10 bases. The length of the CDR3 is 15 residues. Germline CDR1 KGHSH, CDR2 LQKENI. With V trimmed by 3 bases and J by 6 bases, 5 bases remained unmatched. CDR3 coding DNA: TGTGCCAGCTCACCGGGACAGGGGTTGGGTCAGCCCCAGCATTTT. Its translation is CASSPGQGLGQPQHF. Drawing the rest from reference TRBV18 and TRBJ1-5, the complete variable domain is NAGVMQNPRHLVRRRGQEARLRCSPMKGHSHVYWYRQLPEEGLKFMVYLQKENIIDESGMPKERFSAEFPKEGPSILRIQQVVRGDSAAYFCASSPGQGLGQPQHFGDGTRLSIL.

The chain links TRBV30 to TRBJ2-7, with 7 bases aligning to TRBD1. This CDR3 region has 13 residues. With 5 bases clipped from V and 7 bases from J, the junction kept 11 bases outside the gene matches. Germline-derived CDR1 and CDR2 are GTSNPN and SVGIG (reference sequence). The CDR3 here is CAWAGGSVFEQYF. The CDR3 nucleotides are TGTGCCTGGGCAGGGGGAAGCGTGTTTGAGCAGTACTTC.

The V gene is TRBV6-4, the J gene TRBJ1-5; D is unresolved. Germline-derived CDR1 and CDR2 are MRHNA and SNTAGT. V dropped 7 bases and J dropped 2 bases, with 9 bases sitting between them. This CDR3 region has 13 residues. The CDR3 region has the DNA TGTGCCAGCAAGACACATGGCAATCAGCCCCAGCATTTT. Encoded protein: CASKTHGNQPQHF.

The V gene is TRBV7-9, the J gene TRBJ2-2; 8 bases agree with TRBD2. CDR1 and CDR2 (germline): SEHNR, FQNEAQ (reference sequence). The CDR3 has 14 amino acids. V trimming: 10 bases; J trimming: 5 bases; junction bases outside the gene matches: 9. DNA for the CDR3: TGTGCCAAGGCAGTGGCTAGCGGGACCGGGGAGCTGTTTTTT. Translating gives CAKAVASGTGELFF.

CDR3 in DNA: TGTGCCAGCAGCTTAGTAGGGACAGCCCCCTACGAGCAGTACTTC. This translates into CASSLVGTAPYEQYF. This rearrangement joins TRBV11-3 to TRBJ2-7, with 7 positions matching TRBD1. Germline trimming cut 1 base from V and 2 bases from J; bases unmatched to any gene: 5. The CDR3 has 15 amino acids. Germline V gene lookup returns CDR1 SGHNT and CDR2 YENEEA. The full variable domain, with the rest looked up from reference TRBV11-3 and TRBJ2-7, is EAGVVQSPRYKIIEKKQPVAFWCNPISGHNTLYWYLQNLGQGPELLIRYENEEAVDDSQLPKDRFSAERLKGVDSTLKIQPAELGDSAVYLCASSLVGTAPYEQYFGPGTRLTVT.

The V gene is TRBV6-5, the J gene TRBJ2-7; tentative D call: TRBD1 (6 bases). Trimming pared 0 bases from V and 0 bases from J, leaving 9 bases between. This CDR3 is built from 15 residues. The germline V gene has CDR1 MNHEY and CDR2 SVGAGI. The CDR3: CASSYSGGTSYEQYF. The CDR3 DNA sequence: TGTGCCAGCAGTTACTCAGGGGGTACCTCCTACGAGCAGTACTTC.

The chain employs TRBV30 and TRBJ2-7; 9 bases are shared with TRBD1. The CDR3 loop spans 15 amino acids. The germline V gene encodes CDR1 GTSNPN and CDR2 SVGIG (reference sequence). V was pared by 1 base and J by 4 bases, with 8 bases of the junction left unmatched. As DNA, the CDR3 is TGTGCCTGGAGTGATCGACAGGGGGGGAAATACGAGCAGTACTTC. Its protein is CAWSDRQGGKYEQYF.

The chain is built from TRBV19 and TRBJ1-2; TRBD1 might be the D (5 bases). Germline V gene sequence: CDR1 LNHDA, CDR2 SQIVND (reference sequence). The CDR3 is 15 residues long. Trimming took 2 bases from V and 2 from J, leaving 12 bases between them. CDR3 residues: CASSIQRQTNYGYTF. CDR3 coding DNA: TGTGCCAGTAGTATACAGCGACAGACAAACTATGGCTACACCTTC.

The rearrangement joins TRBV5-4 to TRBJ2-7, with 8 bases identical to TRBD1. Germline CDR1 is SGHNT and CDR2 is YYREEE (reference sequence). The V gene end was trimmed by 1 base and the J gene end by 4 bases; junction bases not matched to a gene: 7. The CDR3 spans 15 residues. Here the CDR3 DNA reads TGTGCCAGCAGCTTGCCTGACAGGGGTGGTTACGAGCAGTACTTC. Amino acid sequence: CASSLPDRGGYEQYF.

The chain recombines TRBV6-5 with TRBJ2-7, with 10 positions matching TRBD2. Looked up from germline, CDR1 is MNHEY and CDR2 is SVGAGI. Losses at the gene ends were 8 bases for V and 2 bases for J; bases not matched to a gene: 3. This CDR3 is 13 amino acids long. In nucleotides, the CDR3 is TGTGCCAGCGGACTAGCGGTTACCTACGAGCAGTACTTC. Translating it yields CASGLAVTYEQYF.

In DNA, the CDR3 is TGTGCCACATGGACAGCGCTTAACTATGGCTACACCTTC. Amino acids: CATWTALNYGYTF. The chain joins TRBV6-1 to TRBJ1-2; D is possibly TRBD1 (6 bases). From germline, CDR1 is MNHNS and CDR2 SASEGT. Trimming stripped 10 bases from V and 1 base from J, with 13 bases between. The CDR3 has 13 residues.

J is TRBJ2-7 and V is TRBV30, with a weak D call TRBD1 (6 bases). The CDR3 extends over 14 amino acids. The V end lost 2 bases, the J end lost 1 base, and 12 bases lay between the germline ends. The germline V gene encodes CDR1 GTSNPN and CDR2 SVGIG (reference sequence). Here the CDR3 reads CAWSRGGMSYEQYF. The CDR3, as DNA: TGTGCCTGGAGTCGAGGGGGTATGTCCTACGAGCAGTACTTC.

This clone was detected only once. CDR3 coding DNA: TGTGCCAGCAGCCCCCGGGTAGCGGGAGGGGAGACCCAGTACTTC. Translation: CASSPRVAGGETQYF. The chain uses TRBV9 and TRBJ2-5; 11 nucleotides match TRBD2. CDR1 and CDR2 from the germline V gene are SGDLS and YYNGEE. V gave up 4 bases and J gave up 5 bases; unmatched junction bases: 7. This CDR3 has 15 residues.